Listed here is a single T cell receptor beta chain. The target antigen is unknown. The data were obtained in a study of T cell responses to AZD1222 COVID-19 vaccine. Study-wide findings and caveats: Females made up more of the donors, who were largely white British, and clonal diversity may have come out too low. It was only a handful of AZD1222 recipients who were seropositive at baseline.

CDR1 is KGHSH, CDR2 LQKENI, per germline. The length of the CDR3 is 16 residues. Trimming pared 3 bases from V and 0 bases from J, leaving 11 bases between. Generated by immunoSEQ multiplex PCR, the TCRdb table keeps only in-frame clones and is missing some. This sample has 160,000 or so clones, with about 88% found just once. The chain joins TRBV18 to TRBJ1-4; maybe TRBD1 (5 bases). The TCR comes from an adult in good health. This specimen consisted of peripheral blood, obtained on day 0 of AZD1222 vaccination. CDR3 loop: CASSPTRAATNEKLFF. The CDR3 coding sequence is TGTGCCAGCTCACCTACCAGGGCTGCAACTAATGAAAAACTGTTTTTT.